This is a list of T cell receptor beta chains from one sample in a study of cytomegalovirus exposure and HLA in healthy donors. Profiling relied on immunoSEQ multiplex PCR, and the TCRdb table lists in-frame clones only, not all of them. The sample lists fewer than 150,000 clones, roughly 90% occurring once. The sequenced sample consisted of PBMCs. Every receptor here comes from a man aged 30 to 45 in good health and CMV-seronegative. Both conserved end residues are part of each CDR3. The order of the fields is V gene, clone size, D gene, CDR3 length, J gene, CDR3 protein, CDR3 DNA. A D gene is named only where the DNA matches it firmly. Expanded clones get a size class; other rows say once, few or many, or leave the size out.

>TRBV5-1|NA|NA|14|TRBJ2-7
CASSLGLGGPEQYF
TGCGCCAGCAGCTTGGGACTAGGTGGCCCCGAGCAGTACTTC
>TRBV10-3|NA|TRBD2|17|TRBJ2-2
CAISDISGRANTGELFF
TGTGCCATCAGTGACATAAGCGGGAGGGCAAACACCGGGGAGCTGTTTTTT
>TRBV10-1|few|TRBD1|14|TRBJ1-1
CASSNTGGTTEAFF
TGCGCCAGCAGTAACACAGGGGGCACTACTGAAGCTTTCTTT
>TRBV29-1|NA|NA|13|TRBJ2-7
CSVDSPGTYEQYF
TGCAGCGTCGACTCGCCGGGGACTTACGAGCAGTACTTC
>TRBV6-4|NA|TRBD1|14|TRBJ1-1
CASSRQGSSTEAFF
TGTGCCAGCAGTAGACAGGGGTCGAGCACTGAAGCTTTCTTT
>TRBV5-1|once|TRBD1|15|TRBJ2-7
CASRETGTGSYEQYF
TGCGCCAGCAGGGAAACCGGGACAGGGTCCTACGAGCAGTACTTC
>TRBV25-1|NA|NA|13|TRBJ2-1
CASNTGTYNEQFF
TGTGCCAGCAACACAGGGACCTACAATGAGCAGTTCTTC
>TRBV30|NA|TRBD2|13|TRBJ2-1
CAWRTGGGDEQFF
TGTGCCTGGAGGACGGGGGGGGGCGATGAGCAGTTCTTC
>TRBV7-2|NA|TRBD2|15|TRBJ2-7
CASRPTSGSWYEQYF
TGTGCCAGCAGACCTACTAGCGGGAGCTGGTACGAGCAGTACTTC
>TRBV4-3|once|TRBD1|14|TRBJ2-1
CASSQGDSHNEQFF
TGCGCCAGCAGCCAAGGGGACAGTCACAATGAGCAGTTCTTC
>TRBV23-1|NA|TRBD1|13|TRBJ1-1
CASTRQGSTEAFF
TGCGCCAGCACCCGACAGGGATCCACTGAAGCTTTCTTT
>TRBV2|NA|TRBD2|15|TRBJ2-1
CASITGLAGYNEQFF
TGTGCCAGCATAACCGGACTAGCGGGATACAATGAGCAGTTCTTC
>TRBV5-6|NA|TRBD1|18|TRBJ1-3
CASSLGLGQKSSGNTIYF
TGTGCCAGCAGCTTGGGGCTGGGACAGAAGAGCTCTGGAAACACCATATATTTT
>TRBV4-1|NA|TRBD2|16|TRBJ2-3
CASSQDELAGGDTQYF
TGCGCCAGCAGCCAAGATGAACTAGCGGGTGGAGATACGCAGTATTTT
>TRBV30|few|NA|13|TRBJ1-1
CAWTRDSNTEAFF
TGTGCCTGGACTAGAGACTCGAACACTGAAGCTTTCTTT
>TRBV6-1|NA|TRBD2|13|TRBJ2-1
CASSGTSINEQFF
TGTGCCAGCAGTGGGACTAGCATTAATGAGCAGTTCTTC
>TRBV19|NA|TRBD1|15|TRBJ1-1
CASSTPTVRTGEAFF
TGTGCCAGTAGTACCCCCACAGTTCGGACAGGCGAAGCTTTCTTT
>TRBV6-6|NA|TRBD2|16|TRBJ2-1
CASSSTSGSSYNEQFF
TGTGCCAGCAGTTCCACCAGCGGGAGCTCCTACAATGAGCAGTTCTTC
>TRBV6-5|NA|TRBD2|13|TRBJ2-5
CASTTGGRETQYF
TGTGCCAGCACCACGGGGGGTCGCGAGACCCAGTACTTC
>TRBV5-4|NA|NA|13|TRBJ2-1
CASSAVEQGEQFF
TGTGCCAGCAGCGCTGTTGAGCAGGGTGAGCAGTTCTTC
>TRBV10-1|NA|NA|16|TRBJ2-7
CASSESKLGTRNEQYF
TGCGCCAGCAGTGAGTCGAAGTTAGGGACACGGAACGAGCAGTACTTC
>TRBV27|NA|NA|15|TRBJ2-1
CASSLGRDPYNEQFF
TGTGCCAGCAGTTTAGGGCGGGATCCCTACAATGAGCAGTTCTTC